This entry lists 17 T cell receptor beta chains sequenced from one sample in a study of blood T cell repertoires in COVID-19. Sequencing was performed with immunoSEQ multiplex PCR; in TCRdb, only in-frame clones are kept and a portion is missing. Of more than 85,000 clones listed, approximately 76% are singletons. Sequenced: peripheral blood. These receptors originate from a woman in her seventies with acute or convalescent COVID-19.

This clone was detected a few times. The chain employs TRBV9 and TRBJ1-5; D not certain. Per germline, CDR1 SGDLS and CDR2 YYNGEE. The CDR3 runs 15 residues. V was trimmed by 0 bases and J by 3 bases, leaving 10 bases between them. The CDR3 nucleotides read TGTGCCAGCAGCGTAGACGGGGTCTACAATCAGCCCCAGCATTTT. Residues: CASSVDGVYNQPQHF.

This clone was recorded once. V gene TRBV7-2 combines with J gene TRBJ2-3; D is possibly TRBD1 (6 bases). Per germline, CDR1 SGHTA and CDR2 FQGNSA. The V end was cut by 8 bases, the J end by 0 bases, with 12 bases between. The CDR3 extends over 14 amino acids. The CDR3 coding sequence is TGTGCCAGCGGAAGGGACAAGAGCACAGATACGCAGTATTTT. Translated, it gives CASGRDKSTDTQYF.

This clone was recorded a few times. The chain carries TRBV3-1 (or the pseudogene TRBV3-2) and TRBJ1-2; a weak D match, TRBD1 (5 bases). Germline V gives CDR1 LGHDT, CDR2 YNNKEL (reference sequence). V was pared by 4 bases and J by 5 bases, with 8 bases between. The CDR3 has 12 residues. The CDR3 nucleotides read TGTGCCAGCAGCCGCCGGGGGTATGGCTACACCTTC. Amino acids: CASSRRGYGYTF.

The CDR3 loop reads CASSEGQGATDTQYF. The CDR3 DNA follows: TGTGCCAGCAGTGAGGGACAGGGGGCCACAGATACGCAGTATTTT. The V call is TRBV6-1, the J call TRBJ2-3; 12 nucleotides match TRBD1. From germline, CDR1 is MNHNS and CDR2 SASEGT. The trim removed 3 bases at V and 2 bases at J, leaving 0 bases unmatched. The CDR3 covers 15 residues.

The genes are TRBV11-1 and TRBJ2-7, with 8 bases aligning to TRBD1. The V and J ends lost 5 bases and 2 bases, in that order; junction bases with no gene match: 8. Germline CDR1 and CDR2: SGHAT and FQDESV (reference sequence). The CDR3 has 15 residues. The CDR3 DNA follows: TGTGCCAGCAGCCTACCCGGACAGGGAGCCTACGAGCAGTACTTC. Amino acid sequence: CASSLPGQGAYEQYF. Using reference TRBV11-1 and TRBJ2-7 for the parts outside the CDR3, the full variable domain is EAEVAQSPRYKITEKSQAVAFWCDPISGHATLYWYRQILGQGPELLVQFQDESVVDDSQLPKDRFSAERLKGVDSTLKIQPAELGDSAMYLCASSLPGQGAYEQYFGPGTRLTVT.

V gene TRBV19 combines with J gene TRBJ2-5; TRBD1 matches 10 bases. The length of the CDR3 is 16 residues. Germline V gene lookup returns CDR1 LNHDA and CDR2 SQIVND (reference sequence). Trimming cost V 3 bases and J 4 bases; bases outside gene matches: 8. CDR3 nucleotides: TGTGCCAGTAGTATCCCGGGACAGGGGTCTGGAGAGACCCAGTACTTC. Translation gives CASSIPGQGSGETQYF. Based on the CDR3 plus reference TRBV19 and TRBJ2-5, the full variable domain is DGGITQSPKYLFRKEGQNVTLSCEQNLNHDAMYWYRQDPGQGLRLIYYSQIVNDFQKGDIAEGYSVSREKKESFPLTVTSAQKNPTAFYLCASSIPGQGSGETQYFGPGTRLLVL.

The V and J genes are TRBV24-1 and TRBJ2-5; 9 nucleotides align to TRBD1. Germline loops: CDR1 KGHDR, CDR2 SFDVKD. This CDR3 spans 15 amino acids. With V trimmed by 4 bases and J by 2 bases, 4 bases remained unmatched. The CDR3 DNA reads TGTGCCACCAGTGACTACGGACAGGGGCAAGAGACCCAGTACTTC. Translation gives CATSDYGQGQETQYF.

The chain has TRBV27 and TRBJ2-6; D is unclear. Trimming removed 3 bases from V and 2 bases from J, with 8 bases in between. This CDR3 region has 15 residues. Germline CDR1 reads MNHEY; CDR2 reads SMNVEV (reference sequence). The CDR3 sequence: CASSFGYTGANVLTF. CDR3 nucleotide sequence: TGTGCCAGCAGTTTCGGGTATACTGGGGCCAACGTCCTGACTTTC. The entire variable domain, with the rest obtained from reference TRBV27 and TRBJ2-6, is as follows: EAQVTQNPRYLITVTGKKLTVTCSQNMNHEYMSWYRQDPGLGLRQIYYSMNVEVTDKGDVPEGYKVSRKEKRNFPLILESPSPNQTSLYFCASSFGYTGANVLTFGAGSRLTVL.

The chain uses TRBV28 and TRBJ2-7, with TRBD1 identical over 8 bases. The germline V gene has CDR1 MDHEN and CDR2 SYDVKM. CDR3 length: 16 amino acids. Trimming took 5 bases from V and 0 from J; bases not matched to a gene: 9. The CDR3: CASSSRDRGPSYEQYF. The CDR3 DNA reads as TGTGCCAGCAGTAGCCGCGACAGGGGACCCTCCTACGAGCAGTACTTC. The full variable domain, in which reference TRBV28 and TRBJ2-7 provide the parts outside the CDR3, is DVKVTQSSRYLVKRTGEKVFLECVQDMDHENMFWYRQDPGLGLRLIYFSYDVKMKEKGDIPEGYSVSREKKERFSLILESASTNQTSMYLCASSSRDRGPSYEQYFGPGTRLTVT.

The chain recombines TRBV19 with TRBJ2-5; D is possibly TRBD1 (6 bases). V was trimmed by 6 bases and J by 5 bases, leaving 19 bases between them. The germline gives CDR1 LNHDA, CDR2 SQIVND (reference sequence). The CDR3 covers 15 residues. For the CDR3, the DNA is TGTGCCAGTAGGGCCCTAGGCCAGGGGTTTGAGACCCAGTACTTC. Protein product: CASRALGQGFETQYF.

The J gene is TRBJ2-3, the V gene TRBV25-1, with D perhaps given as TRBD1 or TRBD2 (5 bases each). V lost 8 bases and J lost 4, with 19 bases in between. The CDR3 loop spans 15 amino acids. The germline V gene encodes CDR1 MGHDK and CDR2 SYGVNS. The CDR3, as DNA: TGTGCCAGCTGTGGGACGCCTGGACTGCCAGATACGCAGTATTTT. Amino acids: CASCGTPGLPDTQYF. Together with reference TRBV25-1 and TRBJ2-3, the CDR3 gives the full variable domain: EADIYQTPRYLVIGTGKKITLECSQTMGHDKMYWYQQDPGMELHLIHYSYGVNSTEKGDLSSESTVSRIRTEHFPLTLESARPSHTSQYLCASCGTPGLPDTQYFGPGTRLTVL.

This clone was detected only a few times. This chain connects TRBV3-1 (or the pseudogene TRBV3-2) to TRBJ2-1; the D gene is possibly TRBD2 (7 bases). The CDR3 is 12 amino acids. Germline lookup yields CDR1 LGHDT and CDR2 YNNKEL (reference sequence). The V end lost 6 bases, the J end lost 9 bases, and 12 bases lay between the germline ends. Written as DNA, the CDR3 is TGTGCCAGCAGGGGGGGGGCCGGTGAGCAGTTCTTC. Encoded protein: CASRGGAGEQFF.

The chain carries TRBV24-1 and TRBJ2-2, with a possible D match to TRBD1 (5 bases). The CDR3 totals 14 residues. The V gene lost 8 bases and the J gene lost 1 base, with 10 bases spanning the gap. CDR1 is KGHDR and CDR2 is SFDVKD in the germline V gene. This CDR3 reads CATMPQGNTGELFF. CDR3 nucleotides: TGTGCCACCATGCCCCAGGGGAACACCGGGGAGCTGTTTTTT.

This clone was found a few times. The rearrangement links TRBV5-1 to TRBJ1-1; 9 bases fit TRBD1. Trimming took 0 bases from V and 6 from J; bases not matched to a gene: 12. The CDR3 sequence is 17 residues long. The V gene's germline CDR1 is SGHRS and CDR2 YFSETQ. CDR3 protein: CASSLVGQGTIHAEAFF. CDR3 coding DNA: TGCGCCAGCAGCTTGGTGGGACAGGGTACGATCCACGCTGAAGCTTTCTTT.

The chain joins TRBV6-5 to TRBJ2-3, with D perhaps TRBD1 (7 bases). The CDR3 is made up of 15 amino acids. Germline CDR1 reads MNHEY; CDR2 reads SVGAGI. Trimming left V 5 bases short and J 4 bases short, with 16 bases between. The CDR3 reads CASSQDRRRADTQYF. CDR3 nucleotide sequence: TGTGCCAGCAGTCAGGACAGGAGGAGGGCAGATACGCAGTATTTT.

The chain couples TRBV10-2 to TRBJ2-1, with 11 bases fitting TRBD2. This CDR3 comprises 16 residues. Germline values: CDR1 WSHSY, CDR2 SAAADI. V trimming: 2 bases; J trimming: 4 bases; junction bases outside the gene matches: 4. The chain's CDR3 is CASSENIAGGYNEQFF. In nucleotides, the CDR3 is TGCGCCAGCAGTGAGAATATAGCGGGGGGGTACAATGAGCAGTTCTTC.

The chain joins TRBV29-1 to TRBJ1-2; D possibly corresponds to TRBD1 (6 bases). Trimming stripped 6 bases from V and 5 bases from J, with 22 bases between. Germline CDR1 and CDR2: SQVTM and ANQGSEA. The length of the CDR3 is 15 residues. DNA of the CDR3: TGCAGCGTGGCTGCGGGCCTACAGGGAGGGTATGGCTACACCTTC. Translated: CSVAAGLQGGYGYTF.